Sequencing of this T cell receptor (beta chain) was carried out in a study of a mutant IDH1 vaccine in newly diagnosed glioma. Across the whole study: Therapy received beforehand was radiotherapy, temozolomide, or both, with most patients given both. Study outcomes and limitations: Most patients, approximately 92%, showed vaccine-induced immune responses.

Concerning this clone: Its antigen is not known.

Time point: week 35, safety follow-up. Each dose delivered 300 ug of mutant IDH1 20-mer peptide subcutaneously with imiquimod. Clones were sequenced by immunoSEQ multiplex PCR, and TCRdb holds only the in-frame ones, with some missing. The repertoire includes some 71,000 clones, more than 75% of them detected once, and approximately 2% sits in the top ten. The CDR3 runs 16 residues. Trimming took 0 bases from V and 1 from J, leaving 11 bases between them. The germline V gene encodes CDR1 LGHNA and CDR2 YNFKEQ. The material was PBMCs, obtained from a glioma patient whose treatment included an IDH1 peptide vaccine. The chain links TRBV4-2 to TRBJ2-3; no firm D call. The sequence came from a man aged 25 to 45 with glioma. This CDR3 reads CASSQDNPSGTDTQYF. The CDR3 DNA follows: TGTGCCAGCAGCCAAGACAATCCCAGCGGCACAGATACGCAGTATTTT.